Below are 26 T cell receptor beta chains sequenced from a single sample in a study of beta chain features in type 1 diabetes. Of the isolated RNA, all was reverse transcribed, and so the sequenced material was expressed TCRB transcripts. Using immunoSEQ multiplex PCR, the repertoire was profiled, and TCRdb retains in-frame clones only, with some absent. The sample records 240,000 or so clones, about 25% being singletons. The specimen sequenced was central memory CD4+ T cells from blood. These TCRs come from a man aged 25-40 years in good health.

For the CDR3, the DNA is TGCGCCAGCAGCCAAGTACGAGCGGGGGGTCGCACAGATACGCAGTATTTT. Residues: CASSQVRAGGRTDTQYF. J is TRBJ2-3 and V is TRBV4-1; 9 bases line up with TRBD2. Germline CDR1 and CDR2: MGHRA and YSYEKL. The V gene end was trimmed by 1 base and the J gene end by 1 base; junction bases not matched to a gene: 6. CDR3 length equals 17 residues.

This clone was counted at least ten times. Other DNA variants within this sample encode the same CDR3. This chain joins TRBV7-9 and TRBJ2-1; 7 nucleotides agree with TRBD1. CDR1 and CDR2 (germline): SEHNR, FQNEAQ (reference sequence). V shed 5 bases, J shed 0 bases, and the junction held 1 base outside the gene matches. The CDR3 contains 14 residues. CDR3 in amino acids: CASSRDSSYNEQFF. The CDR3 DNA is TGTGCCAGCAGCCGGGACAGCTCCTACAATGAGCAGTTCTTC.

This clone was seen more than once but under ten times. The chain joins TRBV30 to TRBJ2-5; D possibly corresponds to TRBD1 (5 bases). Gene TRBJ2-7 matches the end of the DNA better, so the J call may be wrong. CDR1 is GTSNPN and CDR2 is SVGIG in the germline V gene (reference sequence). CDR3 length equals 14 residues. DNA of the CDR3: TGTGCCGGAATGCTATGGCAGGGCCTTTACGAGCAGTACTTC. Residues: CAGMLWQGLYEQYF.

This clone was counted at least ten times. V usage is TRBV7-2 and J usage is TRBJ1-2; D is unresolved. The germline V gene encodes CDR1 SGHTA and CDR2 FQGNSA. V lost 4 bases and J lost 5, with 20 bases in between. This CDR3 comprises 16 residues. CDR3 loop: CASSSVQLPQAYGYTF. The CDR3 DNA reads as TGTGCCAGCAGCTCCGTCCAGCTTCCCCAAGCGTATGGCTACACCTTC.

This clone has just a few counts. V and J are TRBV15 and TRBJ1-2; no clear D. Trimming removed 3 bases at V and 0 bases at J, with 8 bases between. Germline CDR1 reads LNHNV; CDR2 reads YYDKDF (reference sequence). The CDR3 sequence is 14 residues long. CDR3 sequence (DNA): TGTGCCACCAGCAGCCCCGAATCTAACTATGGCTACACCTTC. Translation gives CATSSPESNYGYTF.

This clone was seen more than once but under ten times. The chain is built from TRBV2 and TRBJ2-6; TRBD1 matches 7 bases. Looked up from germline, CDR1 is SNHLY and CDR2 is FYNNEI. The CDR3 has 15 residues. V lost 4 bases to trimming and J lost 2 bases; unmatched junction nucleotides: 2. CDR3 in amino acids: CASSGGTAGANVLTF. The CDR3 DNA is TGTGCCAGCAGTGGAGGGACAGCTGGGGCCAACGTCCTGACTTTC.

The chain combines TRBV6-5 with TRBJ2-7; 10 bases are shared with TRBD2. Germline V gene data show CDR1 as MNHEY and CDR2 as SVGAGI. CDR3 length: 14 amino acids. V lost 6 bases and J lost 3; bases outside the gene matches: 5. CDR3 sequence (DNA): TGTGCCAGCAGGATTTCTAGCGGGAGCTACGAGCAGTACTTC. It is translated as CASRISSGSYEQYF.

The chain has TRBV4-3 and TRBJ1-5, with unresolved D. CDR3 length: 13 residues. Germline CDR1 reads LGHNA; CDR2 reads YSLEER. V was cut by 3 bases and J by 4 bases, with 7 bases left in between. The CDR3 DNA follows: TGCGCCAGCAGCCAGGGCCCGAATCAGCCCCAGCATTTT. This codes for CASSQGPNQPQHF.

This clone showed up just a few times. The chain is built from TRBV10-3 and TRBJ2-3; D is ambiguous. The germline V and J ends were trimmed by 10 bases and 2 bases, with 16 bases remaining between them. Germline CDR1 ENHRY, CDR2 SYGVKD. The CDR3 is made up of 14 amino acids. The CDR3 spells CASQIGRNTDTQYF. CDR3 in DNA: TGTGCCAGTCAAATCGGGCGGAACACAGATACGCAGTATTTT.

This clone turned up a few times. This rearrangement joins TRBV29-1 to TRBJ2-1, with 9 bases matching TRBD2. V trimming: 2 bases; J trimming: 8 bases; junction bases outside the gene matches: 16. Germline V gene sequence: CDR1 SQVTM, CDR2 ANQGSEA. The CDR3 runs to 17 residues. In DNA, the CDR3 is TGCAGCGTTGAATGGGCGACTAGCGGCTCGATTGGCGATGAGCAGTTCTTC. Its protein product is CSVEWATSGSIGDEQFF.

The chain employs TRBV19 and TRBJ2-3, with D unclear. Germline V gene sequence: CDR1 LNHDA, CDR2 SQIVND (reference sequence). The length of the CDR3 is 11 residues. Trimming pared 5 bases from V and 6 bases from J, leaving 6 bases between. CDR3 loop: CASSLRDTQYF. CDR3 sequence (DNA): TGTGCCAGTAGTCTCCGGGATACGCAGTATTTT.

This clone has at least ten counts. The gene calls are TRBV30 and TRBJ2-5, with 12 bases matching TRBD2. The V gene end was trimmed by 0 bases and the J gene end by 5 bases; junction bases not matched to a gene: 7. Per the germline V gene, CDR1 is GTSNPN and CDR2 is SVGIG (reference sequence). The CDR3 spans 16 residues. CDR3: CAWSVLTSGGGETQYF. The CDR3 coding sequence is TGTGCCTGGAGTGTACTGACTAGCGGGGGCGGGGAGACCCAGTACTTC.

The CDR3, as DNA: TGTGCCAGCAGCCCAGAGATGGCTTACAGCTCCGAGACCCAGTACTTC. It is translated as CASSPEMAYSSETQYF. The rearrangement uses TRBV4-2 and TRBJ2-5, with D hard to call. Germline V gene lookup returns CDR1 LGHNA and CDR2 YNFKEQ. V was shortened by 4 bases and J by 5 bases, with 20 bases between the two germline ends. The CDR3 spans 16 residues.

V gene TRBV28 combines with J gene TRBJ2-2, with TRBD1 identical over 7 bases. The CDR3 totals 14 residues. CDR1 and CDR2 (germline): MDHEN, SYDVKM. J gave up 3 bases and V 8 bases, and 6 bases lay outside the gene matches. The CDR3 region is CASAPGTDTGELFF. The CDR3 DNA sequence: TGTGCCAGCGCCCCCGGGACAGACACCGGGGAGCTGTTTTTT.

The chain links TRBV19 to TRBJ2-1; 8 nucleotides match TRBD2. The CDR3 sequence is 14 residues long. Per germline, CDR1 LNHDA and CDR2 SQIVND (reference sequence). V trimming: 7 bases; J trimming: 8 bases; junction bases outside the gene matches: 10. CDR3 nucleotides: TGTGCCAGTAAGAACGGGGGGGCCAACGATGAGCAGTTCTTC. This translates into CASKNGGANDEQFF.

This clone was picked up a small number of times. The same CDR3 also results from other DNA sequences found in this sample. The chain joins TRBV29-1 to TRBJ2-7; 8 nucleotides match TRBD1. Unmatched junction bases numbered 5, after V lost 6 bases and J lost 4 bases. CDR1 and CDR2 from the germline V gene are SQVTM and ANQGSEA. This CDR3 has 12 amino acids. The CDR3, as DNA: TGCAGCGTCCTTGGACAGGGTTACGAGCAGTACTTC. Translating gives CSVLGQGYEQYF.

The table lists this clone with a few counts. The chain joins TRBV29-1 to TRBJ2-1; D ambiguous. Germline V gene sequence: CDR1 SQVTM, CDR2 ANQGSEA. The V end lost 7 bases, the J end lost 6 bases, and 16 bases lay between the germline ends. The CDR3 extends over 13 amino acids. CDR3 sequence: CSAGPRTLNEQFF. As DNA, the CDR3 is TGCAGCGCCGGGCCTAGAACCCTCAATGAGCAGTTCTTC.

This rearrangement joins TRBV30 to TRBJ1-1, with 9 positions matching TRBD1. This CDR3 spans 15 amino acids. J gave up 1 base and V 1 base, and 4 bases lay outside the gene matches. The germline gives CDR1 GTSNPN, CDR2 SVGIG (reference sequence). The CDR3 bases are TGTGCCTGGAGTGGCGGGACAGGGCGGAACACTGAAGCTTTCTTT. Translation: CAWSGGTGRNTEAFF.

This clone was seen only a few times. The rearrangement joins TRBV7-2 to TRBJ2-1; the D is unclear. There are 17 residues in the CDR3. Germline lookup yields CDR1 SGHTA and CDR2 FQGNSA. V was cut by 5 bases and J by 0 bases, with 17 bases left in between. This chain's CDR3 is CASSPPLRESSYNEQFF. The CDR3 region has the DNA TGTGCCAGCAGCCCACCCTTGAGAGAAAGCTCCTACAATGAGCAGTTCTTC.

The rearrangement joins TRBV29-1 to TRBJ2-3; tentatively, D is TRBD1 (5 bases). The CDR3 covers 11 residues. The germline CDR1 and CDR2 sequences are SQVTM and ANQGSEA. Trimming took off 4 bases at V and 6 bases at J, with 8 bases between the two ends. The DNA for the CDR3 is TGCAGCGTTGGCAGGGCGGATACGCAGTATTTT. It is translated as CSVGRADTQYF.

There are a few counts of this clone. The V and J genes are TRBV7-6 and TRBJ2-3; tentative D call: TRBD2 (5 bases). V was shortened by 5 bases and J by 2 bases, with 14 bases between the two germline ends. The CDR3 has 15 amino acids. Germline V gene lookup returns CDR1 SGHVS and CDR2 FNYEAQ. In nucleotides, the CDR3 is TGTGCCAGCAGCCCCGGCGGCGGGCTCACAGATACGCAGTATTTT. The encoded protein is CASSPGGGLTDTQYF.

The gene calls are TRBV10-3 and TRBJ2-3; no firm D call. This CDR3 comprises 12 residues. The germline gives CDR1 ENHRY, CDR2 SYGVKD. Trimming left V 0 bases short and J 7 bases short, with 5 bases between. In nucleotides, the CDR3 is TGTGCCATCAGTGAGTCGACTCATACGCAGTATTTT. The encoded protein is CAISESTHTQYF.

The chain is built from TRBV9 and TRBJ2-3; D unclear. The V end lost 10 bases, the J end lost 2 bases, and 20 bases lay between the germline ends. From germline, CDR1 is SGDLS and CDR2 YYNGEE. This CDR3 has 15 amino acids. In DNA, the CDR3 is TGTGCCGGTACCCGGGTAGGCCCTTCCACAGATACGCAGTATTTT. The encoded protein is CAGTRVGPSTDTQYF. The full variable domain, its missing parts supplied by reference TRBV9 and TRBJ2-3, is DSGVTQTPKHLITATGQRVTLRCSPRSGDLSVYWYQQSLDQGLQFLIQYYNGEERAKGNILERFSAQQFPDLHSELNLSSLELGDSALYFCAGTRVGPSTDTQYFGPGTRLTVL.

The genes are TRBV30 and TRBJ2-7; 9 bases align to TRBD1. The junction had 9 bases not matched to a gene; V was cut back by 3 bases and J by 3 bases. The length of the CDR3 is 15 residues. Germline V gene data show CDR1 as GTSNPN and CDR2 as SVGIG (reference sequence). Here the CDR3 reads CAWSPGWGQGYEQYF. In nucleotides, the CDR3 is TGTGCCTGGAGCCCCGGGTGGGGACAGGGCTACGAGCAGTACTTC.

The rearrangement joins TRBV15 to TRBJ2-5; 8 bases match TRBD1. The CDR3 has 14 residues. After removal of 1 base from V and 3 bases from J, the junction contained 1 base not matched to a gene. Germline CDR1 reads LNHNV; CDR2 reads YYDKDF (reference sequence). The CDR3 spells CATSRAGGEETQYF. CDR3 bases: TGTGCCACCAGCAGAGCAGGGGGCGAAGAGACCCAGTACTTC.

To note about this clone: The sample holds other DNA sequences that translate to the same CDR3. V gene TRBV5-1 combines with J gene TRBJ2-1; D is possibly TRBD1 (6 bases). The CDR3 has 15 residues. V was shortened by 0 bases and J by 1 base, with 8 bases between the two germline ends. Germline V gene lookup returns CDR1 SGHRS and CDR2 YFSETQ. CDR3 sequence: CASSLGGGSYNEQFF. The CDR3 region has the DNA TGCGCCAGCAGCTTGGGAGGGGGTTCCTACAATGAGCAGTTCTTC.